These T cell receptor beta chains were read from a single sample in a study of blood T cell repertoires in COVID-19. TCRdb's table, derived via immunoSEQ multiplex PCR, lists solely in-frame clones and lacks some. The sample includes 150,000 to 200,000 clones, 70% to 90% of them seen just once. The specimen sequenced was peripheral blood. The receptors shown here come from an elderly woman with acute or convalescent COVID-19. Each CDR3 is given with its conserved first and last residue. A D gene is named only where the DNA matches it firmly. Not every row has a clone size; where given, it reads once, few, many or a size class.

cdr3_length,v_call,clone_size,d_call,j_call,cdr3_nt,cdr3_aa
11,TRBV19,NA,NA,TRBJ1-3,TGTGCCACCGGGGGAGTAAACACCATATATTTT,CATGGVNTIYF
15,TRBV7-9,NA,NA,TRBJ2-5,TGTGCCAGCAGCTTAGGCGGGGGCTTCCAAGAGACCCAGTACTTC,CASSLGGGFQETQYF
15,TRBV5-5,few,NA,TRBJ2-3,TGTGCCAGCAGCTTGCGGCGGGGGCGCACAGATACGCAGTATTTT,CASSLRRGRTDTQYF
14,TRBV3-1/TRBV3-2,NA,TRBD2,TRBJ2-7,TGTGCCAGCAGCCCCTGGCGGGGGGCGGGGGAGCAGTACTTC,CASSPWRGAGEQYF
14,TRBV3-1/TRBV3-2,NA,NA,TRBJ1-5,TGTGCCAGCAGCCAAGGGCAGGGTGGCCAGCCCCAGCATTTT,CASSQGQGGQPQHF
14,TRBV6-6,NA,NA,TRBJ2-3,TGTGCCAGCAGAACTGACTTTAACACAGATACGCAGTATTTT,CASRTDFNTDTQYF
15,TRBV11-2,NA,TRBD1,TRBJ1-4,TGTGCCAGCAGCCCGGGACAGAATTCGTATGAAAAACTGTTTTTT,CASSPGQNSYEKLFF
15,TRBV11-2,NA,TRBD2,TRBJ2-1,TGTGCCAGCAGCTCGCTAGCGGGAGGGCCCGGTGAGCAGTTCTTC,CASSSLAGGPGEQFF
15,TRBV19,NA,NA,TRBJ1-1,TGTGCCAGTAGTATTGGTGCGGGAAAGTGGGCTGAAGCTTTCTTT,CASSIGAGKWAEAFF
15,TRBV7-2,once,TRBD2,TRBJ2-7,TGTGCCAGCAGCCTAGACCAGCGGGGATCCTACGAGCAGTACTTC,CASSLDQRGSYEQYF
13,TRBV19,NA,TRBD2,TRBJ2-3,TGTGCCAGTACCCCCCCGCGGGGGGATACGCAGTATTTT,CASTPPRGDTQYF
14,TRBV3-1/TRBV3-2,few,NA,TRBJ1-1,TGTGCCAGCAGCCAATCCCAGGGGAACACTGAAGCTTTCTTT,CASSQSQGNTEAFF
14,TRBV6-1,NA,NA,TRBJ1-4,TGTGCCAGCAGTGAAGGGCCAGGGGAAGCTCCATTGTTTTTT,CASSEGPGEAPLFF
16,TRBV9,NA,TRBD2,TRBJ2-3,TGTGCCAGCAGCCGGGGACTAGCGGGGGTCACAGATACGCAGTATTTT,CASSRGLAGVTDTQYF
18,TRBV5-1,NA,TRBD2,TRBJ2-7,TGCGCCAGCAGCTTGGCAGTAGCGGGAGGGCCGGGCTCCTACGAGCAGTACTTC,CASSLAVAGGPGSYEQYF
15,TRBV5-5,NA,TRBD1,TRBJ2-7,TGTGCCAGCAGCTCACCGGACAGGGGGGCACACGAGCAGTACTTC,CASSSPDRGAHEQYF
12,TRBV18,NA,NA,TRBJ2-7,TGTGCCAGCTCACTGAGCTCCTACGAGCAGTACTTC,CASSLSSYEQYF
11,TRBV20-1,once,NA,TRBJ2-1,TGCAGTGCTAGAAGTCCTCCAGGGTTGTTCTTC,CSARSPPGLFF
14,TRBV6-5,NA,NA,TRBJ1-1,TGTGCCAGCAGCTCCGGGACACCGAACACTGAAGCTTTCTTT,CASSSGTPNTEAFF
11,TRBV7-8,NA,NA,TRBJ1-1,TGTGCCAGCAGCTCCGGAGCTGAAGCTTTCTTT,CASSSGAEAFF
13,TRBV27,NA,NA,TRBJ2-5,TGTGCCAGCAGTTCCCGTCCGCAAGAGACCCAGTACTTC,CASSSRPQETQYF
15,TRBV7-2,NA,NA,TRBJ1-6,TGTGCCAGCAGCCCCGGGACACTAAATAATTCACCCCTCCACTTT,CASSPGTLNNSPLHF
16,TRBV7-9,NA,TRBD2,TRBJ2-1,TGTGCCAGCAGCTTTAGCGGGAACGTTCCCTACAATGAGCAGTTCTTC,CASSFSGNVPYNEQFF
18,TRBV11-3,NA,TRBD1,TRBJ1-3,TGTGCCAGCAGCTCCCGGGACAGAGGTAAAAACTCTGGAAACACCATATATTTT,CASSSRDRGKNSGNTIYF
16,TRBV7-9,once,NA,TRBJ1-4,TGTGCCAGCAGCTTAGCGGAGAGTTCTATAAATGAAAAACTGTTTTTT,CASSLAESSINEKLFF
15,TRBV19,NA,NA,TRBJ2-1,TGTGCCAGTACCAAGGCCCCGACTGCTTACAATGAGCAGTTCTTC,CASTKAPTAYNEQFF
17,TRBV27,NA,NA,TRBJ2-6,TGTGCCAGCAGTTTATCGGGCCAGCTCTCTGGGGCCAACGTCCTGACTTTC,CASSLSGQLSGANVLTF
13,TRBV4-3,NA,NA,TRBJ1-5,TGCGCCAGCAGCCAAGTTCCGGGGAGGCCCCAGCATTTT,CASSQVPGRPQHF
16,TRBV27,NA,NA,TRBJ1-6,TGTGCCAGCAGTCCCCTCCGGGGGGGCGGCAATTCACCCCTCCACTTT,CASSPLRGGGNSPLHF
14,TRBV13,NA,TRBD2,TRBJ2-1,TGTGCCAGCAGCTTGGGACTAGCGATTGGTGAGCAGTTCTTC,CASSLGLAIGEQFF
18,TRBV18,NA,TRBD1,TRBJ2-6,TGTGCCAGCTCACGCGGCGTAGGGGGCGCCTCTGGGGCCAACGTCCTGACTTTC,CASSRGVGGASGANVLTF
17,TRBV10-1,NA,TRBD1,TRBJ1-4,TGCGCCAGCAGTGAGTCGAGGTCAGGGGGTACTAATGAAAAACTGTTTTTT,CASSESRSGGTNEKLFF
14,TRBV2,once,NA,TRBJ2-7,TGTGCCAGCAGTTCGGACAGTAAAGCCTACGAGCAGTACTTC,CASSSDSKAYEQYF
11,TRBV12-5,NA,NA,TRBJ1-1,TGTGCTAGTGTCGTGAACACTGAAGCTTTCTTT,CASVVNTEAFF
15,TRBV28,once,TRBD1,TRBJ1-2,TGTGCCAGCAGCCCCAGGGGGTATACCAACTATGGCTACACCTTC,CASSPRGYTNYGYTF
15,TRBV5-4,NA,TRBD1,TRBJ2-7,TGTGCCAGCAGCCCGGGACAGGGGGGCTCCTACGAGCAGTACTTC,CASSPGQGGSYEQYF
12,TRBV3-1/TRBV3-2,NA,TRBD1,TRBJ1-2,TGTGCCAGCAGCCCGGGACAGGGTGGCTACACCTTC,CASSPGQGGYTF
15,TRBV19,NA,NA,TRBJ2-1,TGTGCCAGTAGTAATGGCAGGATTACCTACAATGAGCAGTTCTTC,CASSNGRITYNEQFF
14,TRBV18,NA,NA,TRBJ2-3,TGTGCCAGCTCCCAGGGCGGGGATGGCGATACGCAGTATTTT,CASSQGGDGDTQYF
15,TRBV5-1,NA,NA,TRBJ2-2,TGCGCCAGCAGCCGCGAGGCAGGAGGGACCGGGGAGCTGTTTTTT,CASSREAGGTGELFF